Listed here are 29 T cell receptor beta chains from one sample, sequenced in a study of circulating CD8 cells and anti-PD-1 response in melanoma. Four subsets defined by PD-1 and/or TIGIT were sorted from live CD3+CD8+TCRalphabeta+ cells. Using approximately 15 ng of total RNA, TCR libraries were made with the QIAseq Immune Repertoire TCR panel. A single record per CDR3 protein comes from TCRdb applying MiXCR to the reads. The sample contains hundreds of distinct CDR3 sequences, around 9.7% of which appear only once. The sample in question was CD8+ T cells from PBMCs, obtained at baseline or after one month of anti-PD-1 therapy (not recorded which). Receptors were obtained from a human donor with melanoma.

This clonotype is deemed large. The rearrangement uses TRBV9 and TRBJ2-2; tentative D call: TRBD2 (5 bases). Germline lookup yields CDR1 SGDLS and CDR2 YYNGEE. V shed 2 bases and J shed 7 bases, with 12 bases lying between them. The CDR3 extends over 14 amino acids. The CDR3 region is CASSVASGGGELFF. The CDR3, as DNA: TGTGCCAGCAGCGTGGCCAGCGGTGGCGGGGAGCTGTTTTTT.

This clonotype is medium-sized. The rearrangement links TRBV9 to TRBJ2-3; D is undetermined. CDR3 length: 14 amino acids. Germline V lookup: CDR1 SGDLS, CDR2 YYNGEE. V was pared by 0 bases and J by 2 bases, with 7 bases between. The CDR3 coding sequence is TGTGCCAGCAGCGTAGGCAGGCCCACAGATACGCAGTATTTT. Translating it yields CASSVGRPTDTQYF.

Relative to its sample, this clonotype is medium-sized. This chain uses TRBV7-2 with TRBJ2-1; D might be TRBD1 (6 bases). This CDR3 has 15 amino acids. V lost 0 bases and J lost 8, with 14 bases in between. Per the germline V gene, CDR1 is SGHTA and CDR2 is FQGNSA. The CDR3 here is CASSLALGGSYEQFF. CDR3 DNA sequence: TGTGCCAGCAGCTTAGCGCTAGGGGGTAGCTATGAGCAGTTCTTC.

This clonotype is labeled medium-sized (0.01 to 0.1%). V is TRBV6-2 or TRBV6-3 and J is TRBJ1-1, with no clear D. Trimming stripped 2 bases from V and 1 base from J, with 5 bases between. This CDR3 is built from 13 residues. Looked up from germline, CDR1 is MNHEY and CDR2 is SVGEGT. The CDR3 sequence: CASSYVENTEAFF. The CDR3 DNA reads as TGTGCCAGCAGTTACGTGGAGAACACTGAAGCTTTCTTT.

This clonotype was found a few times. The rearrangement uses TRBV9 and TRBJ2-1; 7 nucleotides agree with TRBD2. V lost 3 bases to trimming and J lost 7 bases; unmatched junction nucleotides: 13. From germline, CDR1 is SGDLS and CDR2 YYNGEE. This CDR3 has 16 residues. The CDR3 sequence: CASSASGTDLGNEQFF. The CDR3 DNA reads TGTGCCAGCAGCGCTAGCGGAACCGACCTGGGAAATGAGCAGTTCTTC.

The sample holds a few counts of this clonotype. This chain joins TRBV20-1 and TRBJ2-7, with 7 nucleotides matching TRBD1. CDR3 size: 14 residues. Trimming removed 6 bases from V and 0 bases from J; junction bases left unmatched: 8. Germline-derived CDR1 and CDR2 are DFQATT and SNEGSKA (reference sequence). CDR3 protein: CSARGTDSSYEQYF. The CDR3 DNA reads TGCAGTGCCCGTGGGACAGATAGCTCCTACGAGCAGTACTTC.

This clonotype is large (0.1 to 1%) by share. This chain uses TRBV19 with TRBJ2-3; weak D call: TRBD2 (5 bases). Looked up from germline, CDR1 is LNHDA and CDR2 is SQIVND (reference sequence). V shed 10 bases and J shed 4 bases, with 21 bases lying between them. The CDR3 covers 15 residues. CDR3 sequence: CAKRADHLIADTQYF. CDR3 sequence (DNA): TGTGCCAAGAGGGCTGACCACCTCATAGCAGATACGCAGTATTTT.

By its share, this clonotype is medium-sized. The rearrangement joins TRBV19 to TRBJ2-1; the match to TRBD2 covers 7 bases. With 1 base clipped from V and 3 bases from J, the junction kept 3 bases outside the gene matches. The CDR3 has 15 residues. The germline gives CDR1 LNHDA, CDR2 SQIVND (reference sequence). The CDR3 region has the DNA TGTGCCAGTAGTATAGCTAGCGGCCACTACAATGAGCAGTTCTTC. Its translation is CASSIASGHYNEQFF.

By its share, this clonotype is large. This chain uses TRBV20-1 with TRBJ2-7; D is ambiguous. The V and J ends lost 3 bases and 0 bases respectively, with 9 bases between them. The CDR3 sequence is 13 residues long. Germline loops: CDR1 DFQATT, CDR2 SNEGSKA (reference sequence). CDR3 sequence (DNA): TGCAGTGCTAGTTCCAGGAGCTCCTACGAGCAGTACTTC. Amino acid sequence: CSASSRSSYEQYF.

This clonotype qualifies as medium-sized (0.01 to 0.1%). This sequence joins TRBV7-2 and TRBJ2-3; D is unclear. The ends were cut back, 5 bases at V and 3 bases at J, with 9 bases in the middle. The CDR3 is 13 amino acids. Germline V gene sequence: CDR1 SGHTA, CDR2 FQGNSA. In nucleotides, the CDR3 is TGTGCCAGCAGCCCCCCGGGTACAGATACGCAGTATTTT. This codes for CASSPPGTDTQYF.

This clonotype is labeled large (0.1 to 1%). This chain connects TRBV28 to TRBJ2-7; a possible D gene is TRBD1 (6 bases). CDR1 and CDR2 (germline): MDHEN, SYDVKM. Trimming removed 8 bases from V and 4 bases from J, with 9 bases in between. This CDR3 is 11 amino acids long. CDR3 sequence (DNA): TGTGCCAGCGCAACAGGGTACGAGCAGTACTTC. Its translation: CASATGYEQYF.

By proportion, this clonotype is large (0.1 to 1%). The chain joins TRBV19 to TRBJ2-3; TRBD1 aligns across 8 bases. CDR3 length: 15 amino acids. The ends lost 4 bases at V and 3 bases at J; junction bases unmatched: 6. The germline V gene encodes CDR1 LNHDA and CDR2 SQIVND (reference sequence). CDR3: CASSKVTGETDTQYF. The DNA of the CDR3 is TGTGCCAGTAGTAAGGTGACAGGGGAAACAGATACGCAGTATTTT.

The CDR3 coding sequence is TGTGCCAGCAGTACGACCCCCCCCAGCACAGATACGCAGTATTTT. Its protein is CASSTTPPSTDTQYF. V gene TRBV27 combines with J gene TRBJ2-3; D is uncertain. V lost 5 bases, J lost 0 bases, and 12 bases lay in between. Germline V gene sequence: CDR1 MNHEY, CDR2 SMNVEV (reference sequence). The CDR3 length is 15 residues.

Sample share makes this clonotype medium-sized. The V call is TRBV4-3, the J call TRBJ2-1; no clear D. Trimming removed 5 bases from V and 0 bases from J, with 14 bases in between. There are 16 residues in the CDR3. CDR1 and CDR2 (germline): LGHNA, YSLEER. The CDR3 spells CASSLGPDSSYNEQFF. In DNA, the CDR3 is TGCGCCAGCAGCTTAGGACCAGATAGCTCCTACAATGAGCAGTTCTTC.

This clonotype was recorded a few times. The J gene is TRBJ1-3, the V gene TRBV19, with 7 positions matching TRBD1. The CDR3 runs to 15 residues. Germline CDR1 reads LNHDA; CDR2 reads SQIVND (reference sequence). J gave up 3 bases and V 3 bases, and 5 bases lay outside the gene matches. This CDR3 reads CASSIPTGSGNTIYF. The CDR3 DNA reads as TGTGCCAGTAGTATTCCGACAGGGAGTGGAAACACCATATATTTT.

This clonotype counts as medium-sized. CDR3 nucleotides: TGTGCCATCAGTGAGTCAAGGTACAATGAGCAGTTCTTC. It translates to CAISESRYNEQFF. The V and J genes are TRBV10-3 and TRBJ2-1; D unclear. Germline-derived CDR1 and CDR2 are ENHRY and SYGVKD. The CDR3 is 13 amino acids. The V end was cut by 0 bases, the J end by 4 bases, with 4 bases between.

For this clonotype: A read error is possible here, since a much larger clone lies one base away. The chain is built from TRBV11-2 and TRBJ1-1; D not resolved. There are 13 residues in the CDR3. The V end was cut by 5 bases, the J end by 4 bases, with 11 bases between. Germline CDR1 SGHAT, CDR2 FQNNGV. The CDR3, as DNA: TGTGCCAGCAGCCCCGGGCCGAGCACTGAAGCTTTCTTT. Its protein product is CASSPGPSTEAFF.

On this clonotype: A much larger clone lies a single base off, so this may be a read error. Likely a read error: the CDR3 ends without its conserved phenylalanine or tryptophan. This chain joins TRBV19 and TRBJ2-1, with 7 bases that match TRBD2. This CDR3 region has 15 residues. The junction had 3 bases not matched to a gene; V was cut back by 1 base and J by 3 bases. Germline values: CDR1 LNHDA, CDR2 SQIVND (reference sequence). The chain's CDR3 is CASSIASGHYNEQFL. CDR3 coding DNA: TGTGCCAGTAGTATAGCTAGCGGCCACTACAATGAGCAGTTCCTC.

In this sample, this clonotype is large. The chain combines TRBV19 with TRBJ2-1, with D uncertain. The CDR3 is 14 residues long. The V end was cut by 0 bases, the J end by 4 bases, with 7 bases between. CDR1 is LNHDA, CDR2 SQIVND, per germline (reference sequence). CDR3: CASSIDSSYNEQFF. The CDR3 DNA is TGTGCCAGTAGTATAGATAGCTCGTACAATGAGCAGTTCTTC.

By proportion, this clonotype is large (0.1 to 1%). The V call is TRBV2, the J call TRBJ1-5; D is uncertain. Germline CDR1 reads SNHLY; CDR2 reads FYNNEI. CDR3 length equals 14 residues. Deletions cut 6 bases from V and 1 base from J, with 10 bases between. CDR3 DNA: TGTGCCAGCAGCGGGTCCTGGAGCAATCAGCCCCAGCATTTT. Its translation is CASSGSWSNQPQHF. Combining the CDR3 with reference TRBV2 and TRBJ1-5 gives the whole variable domain EPEVTQTPSHQVTQMGQEVILRCVPISNHLYFYWYRQILGQKVEFLVSFYNNEISEKSEIFDDQFSVERPDGSNFTLKIRSTKLEDSAMYFCASSGSWSNQPQHFGDGTRLSIL.

By share, this clonotype counts as large. The chain is built from TRBV11-2 and TRBJ2-3, with TRBD2 matching 10 bases. The CDR3 length is 15 residues. V lost 5 bases to trimming and J lost 0 bases; unmatched junction nucleotides: 2. The germline gives CDR1 SGHAT, CDR2 FQNNGV. CDR3 residues: CASSRTSGSTDTQYF. As DNA, the CDR3 is TGTGCCAGCAGCCGGACTAGCGGTAGCACAGATACGCAGTATTTT.

This clonotype is medium-sized (0.01 to 0.1%) within its sample. The chain has TRBV7-2 and TRBJ2-5, with 8 nucleotides matching TRBD2. V lost 5 bases and J lost 5; bases outside the gene matches: 7. The length of the CDR3 is 14 residues. The germline gives CDR1 SGHTA, CDR2 FQGNSA. The CDR3 bases are TGTGCCAGCAGCACGGGGACTAGAGGCGAGACCCAGTACTTC. This encodes CASSTGTRGETQYF.

By its share, this clonotype is medium-sized. The rearrangement uses TRBV24-1 and TRBJ2-3, with D unresolved. The CDR3 has 16 residues. CDR1 and CDR2 (germline): KGHDR, SFDVKD. Trimming removed 3 bases at V and 1 base at J, with 13 bases between. CDR3 DNA: TGTGCCACCAGTGATACGACCAACAGTGGCACAGATACGCAGTATTTT. Encoded protein: CATSDTTNSGTDTQYF.

This clonotype is deemed medium-sized. CDR3 region: CASKLAGGLDEQFF. DNA of the CDR3: TGTGCCAGCAAGTTAGCGGGGGGGCTTGATGAGCAGTTCTTC. The chain carries TRBV6-5 and TRBJ2-1, with 11 bases that match TRBD2. This CDR3 is built from 14 residues. CDR1 is MNHEY, CDR2 SVGAGI, per germline. V dropped 7 bases and J dropped 8; count of bases not matched to a gene: 7.

In its sample, this clonotype is medium-sized (0.01 to 0.1%). V is TRBV19 and J is TRBJ1-2; 8 bases fit TRBD1. The V gene end was trimmed by 6 bases and the J gene end by 8 bases; junction bases not matched to a gene: 8. CDR1 is LNHDA, CDR2 SQIVND, per germline (reference sequence). The CDR3 is made up of 13 amino acids. CDR3 DNA sequence: TGTGCCAGTAGCCTCCAGGGGGCTGGGGGCTACACCTTC. As protein: CASSLQGAGGYTF.

By sample share, this clonotype is medium-sized. The chain has TRBV29-1 and TRBJ2-7; 8 bases are shared with TRBD1. The germline CDR1 and CDR2 sequences are SQVTM and ANQGSEA. J lost 2 bases, V lost 0 bases, and 6 bases had no gene match. This CDR3 comprises 15 residues. The CDR3 sequence is CSVEDPARGPYEQYF. CDR3 coding DNA: TGCAGCGTTGAAGATCCGGCCAGGGGGCCCTACGAGCAGTACTTC.

By proportion, this clonotype is large. The chain recombines TRBV19 with TRBJ1-1; D gene uncertain. CDR3 size: 12 residues. V gave up 1 base and J gave up 5 bases, with 5 bases separating them. Germline CDR1 is LNHDA and CDR2 is SQIVND (reference sequence). The CDR3: CASSIGRTEAFF. DNA for the CDR3: TGTGCCAGTAGTATAGGGAGGACTGAAGCTTTCTTT. Supplemented by reference TRBV19 and TRBJ1-1, the full variable domain reads DGGITQSPKYLFRKEGQNVTLSCEQNLNHDAMYWYRQDPGQGLRLIYYSQIVNDFQKGDIAEGYSVSREKKESFPLTVTSAQKNPTAFYLCASSIGRTEAFFGQGTRLTVV.

By sample share, this clonotype is large (0.1 to 1%). The chain links TRBV27 to TRBJ1-4, with a tentative D call TRBD1 (5 bases). CDR3 length: 15 amino acids. The V and J ends lost 0 bases and 4 bases respectively, with 9 bases between them. The germline V gene has CDR1 MNHEY and CDR2 SMNVEV (reference sequence). The CDR3 DNA reads as TGTGCCAGCAGTTTATCCGGGACCTATAATGAAAAACTGTTTTTT. As protein: CASSLSGTYNEKLFF.

In regard to this clonotype: A much more abundant neighbour one base away suggests this may be a read error. The chain employs TRBV6-5 and TRBJ2-6; D is perhaps TRBD1 (5 bases). V shed 4 bases and J shed 0 bases, with 13 bases lying between them. The CDR3 has 17 residues. Germline CDR1 MNHEY, CDR2 SVGAGI. The CDR3 nucleotides are TGTGCCAGCAGTTCCTCCGACAGCATCTCTGGGGCCAACGTCCTGACTTTC. Translation gives CASSSSDSISGANVLTF.